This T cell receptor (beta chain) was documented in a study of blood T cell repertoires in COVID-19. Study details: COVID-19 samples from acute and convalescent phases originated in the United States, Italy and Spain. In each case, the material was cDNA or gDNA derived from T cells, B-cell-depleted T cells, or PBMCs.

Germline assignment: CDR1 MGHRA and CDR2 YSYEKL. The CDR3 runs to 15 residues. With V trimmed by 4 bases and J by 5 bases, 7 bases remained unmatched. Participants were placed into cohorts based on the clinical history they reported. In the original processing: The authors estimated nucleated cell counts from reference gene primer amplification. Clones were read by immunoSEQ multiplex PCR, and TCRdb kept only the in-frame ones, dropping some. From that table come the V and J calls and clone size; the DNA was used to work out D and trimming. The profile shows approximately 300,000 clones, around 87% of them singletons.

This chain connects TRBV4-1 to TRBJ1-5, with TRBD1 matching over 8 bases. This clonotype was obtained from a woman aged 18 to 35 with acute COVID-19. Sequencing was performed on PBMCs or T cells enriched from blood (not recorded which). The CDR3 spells CASSREDRVYQPQHF. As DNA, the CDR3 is TGCGCCAGCAGCCGAGAGGACAGGGTGTATCAGCCCCAGCATTTT.